Each of the 19 T cell receptor beta chains below was sequenced from the same sample in a study of blood T cell repertoires in COVID-19. TCRdb keeps only in-frame clones here, not all; method: immunoSEQ multiplex PCR. This sample has over 60,000 clones, with 70% to 80% found just once. What was sequenced was peripheral blood. These receptors were collected from a man at least 80 years old with active or convalescent COVID-19.

The chain links TRBV28 to TRBJ2-7; 10 nucleotides match TRBD2. The J segment lost 10 bases and the V segment lost 3 bases, leaving 27 bases of the junction unmatched. Looked up from germline, CDR1 is MDHEN and CDR2 is SYDVKM. The CDR3 extends over 20 amino acids. The CDR3 sequence: CASSFLGRVASGRAMGSQYF. The CDR3, as DNA: TGTGCCAGCAGTTTTCTAGGCCGTGTAGCAAGCGGGAGGGCCATGGGGAGCCAGTACTTC.

The chain uses TRBV7-9 and TRBJ2-1; 12 positions agree with TRBD1. The CDR3 runs 17 residues. Germline CDR1 is SEHNR and CDR2 is FQNEAQ (reference sequence). Trimming removed 8 bases from V and 7 bases from J; junction bases left unmatched: 15. Written as DNA, the CDR3 is TGTGCCAGCTCCATCGATCCGGGACAGGGGGCGAGGAATGAGCAGTTCTTC. It translates to CASSIDPGQGARNEQFF.

This chain uses TRBV4-1 with TRBJ2-3; 11 positions agree with TRBD2. With 4 bases clipped from V and 4 bases from J, the junction kept 7 bases outside the gene matches. CDR3 length: 16 amino acids. Germline V gene sequence: CDR1 MGHRA, CDR2 YSYEKL. In nucleotides, the CDR3 is TGCGCCAGCAGCCGCCAGACTAGCGGGGTGCCAGATACGCAGTATTTT. Amino acids: CASSRQTSGVPDTQYF.

The chain uses TRBV6-5 and TRBJ1-2; D is undetermined. CDR1 is MNHEY and CDR2 is SVGAGI in the germline V gene. The V and J ends lost 2 bases and 4 bases respectively, with 5 bases between them. There are 12 residues in the CDR3. CDR3 in DNA: TGTGCCAGCAGTTACAACAGCTATGGCTACACCTTC. Amino acid sequence: CASSYNSYGYTF.

Ten or more counts support this clone. The chain joins TRBV5-1 to TRBJ1-1; no definite D call. Deletions cut 6 bases from V and 1 base from J, with 7 bases between. Germline V lookup: CDR1 SGHRS, CDR2 YFSETQ. The CDR3 is 12 amino acids. CDR3 nucleotides: TGCGCCAGCATGAACACGAACACTGAAGCTTTCTTT. It translates to CASMNTNTEAFF. The full variable domain, in which reference TRBV5-1 and TRBJ1-1 provide the parts outside the CDR3, is KAGVTQTPRYLIKTRGQQVTLSCSPISGHRSVSWYQQTPGQGLQFLFEYFSETQRNKGNFPGRFSGRQFSNSRSEMNVSTLELGDSALYLCASMNTNTEAFFGQGTRLTVV.

The CDR3 DNA reads as TGTGCCAGCAGCCAAGCGACAGGGGGAGTGAACACTGAAGCTTTCTTT. This sequence encodes CASSQATGGVNTEAFF. This chain connects TRBV4-2 to TRBJ1-1; 9 positions match TRBD1. Germline trimming cut 1 base from V and 0 bases from J; bases unmatched to any gene: 3. This CDR3 region has 16 residues. CDR1 is LGHNA, CDR2 YNFKEQ, per germline.

The CDR3 DNA is TGTGCCAGTAGTATAGATGACACGAACTATGGCTACACCTTC. Encoded protein: CASSIDDTNYGYTF. The chain couples TRBV19 to TRBJ1-2; D is unclear. Trimming took off 0 bases at V and 2 bases at J, with 7 bases between the two ends. The germline CDR1 and CDR2 sequences are LNHDA and SQIVND (reference sequence). The CDR3 is 14 residues long.

This clone was seen just once. The chain employs TRBV5-1 and TRBJ2-7, with 7 nucleotides matching TRBD2. V lost 8 bases and J lost 3; bases outside the gene matches: 5. The CDR3 is 12 amino acids. CDR1 is SGHRS and CDR2 is YFSETQ in the germline V gene. The DNA for the CDR3 is TGCGCCAGAACCGGGACTAACTACGAGCAGTACTTC. Amino acids: CARTGTNYEQYF.

This clone was observed a few times. V usage is TRBV11-2 and J usage is TRBJ2-7, with 7 bases aligning to TRBD2. Germline V gives CDR1 SGHAT, CDR2 FQNNGV. J was trimmed by 2 bases and V by 2 bases; bases with no gene match: 6. The CDR3 totals 15 residues. The CDR3 DNA is TGTGCCAGCAGCTTATGGGCGGGAGAGACCTACGAGCAGTACTTC. Amino acids: CASSLWAGETYEQYF.

The chain joins TRBV2 to TRBJ1-5; tentative D call: TRBD1 (5 bases). CDR1 SNHLY and CDR2 FYNNEI come from the germline V gene. V lost 1 base, J lost 15 bases, and 10 bases lay in between. The length of the CDR3 is 11 residues. The CDR3 loop reads CASSEETVLHF. CDR3 nucleotides: TGTGCCAGCAGTGAAGAGACAGTTTTGCATTTT. Looking up the rest from reference TRBV2 and TRBJ1-5 gives the full variable domain: EPEVTQTPSHQVTQMGQEVILRCVPISNHLYFYWYRQILGQKVEFLVSFYNNEISEKSEIFDDQFSVERPDGSNFTLKIRSTKLEDSAMYFCASSEETVLHFGDGTRLSIL.

This clone was found a few times. The chain uses TRBV18 and TRBJ1-3; D may be TRBD1 (5 bases). Trimming took off 5 bases at V and 0 bases at J, with 14 bases between the two ends. CDR1 KGHSH and CDR2 LQKENI come from the germline V gene. The length of the CDR3 is 16 residues. CDR3 sequence: CASSGGYGSSGNTIYF. The CDR3 coding sequence is TGTGCCAGCTCAGGGGGGTACGGAAGCTCTGGAAACACCATATATTTT. The variable domain in full, completed from reference TRBV18 and TRBJ1-3, reads NAGVMQNPRHLVRRRGQEARLRCSPMKGHSHVYWYRQLPEEGLKFMVYLQKENIIDESGMPKERFSAEFPKEGPSILRIQQVVRGDSAAYFCASSGGYGSSGNTIYFGEGSWLTVV.

This sequence joins TRBV28 and TRBJ2-2; D is undetermined. V was shortened by 0 bases and J by 1 base, with 6 bases between the two germline ends. In germline, CDR1 is MDHEN, CDR2 SYDVKM. CDR3 length: 15 residues. CDR3: CASSLWQENTGELFF. Written as DNA, the CDR3 is TGTGCCAGCAGTTTATGGCAGGAGAACACCGGGGAGCTGTTTTTT.

The V gene is TRBV25-1, the J gene TRBJ2-3; TRBD2 matches 11 bases. CDR1 is MGHDK, CDR2 SYGVNS, per germline. With 6 bases clipped from V and 3 bases from J, the junction kept 5 bases outside the gene matches. The CDR3 totals 15 residues. DNA for the CDR3: TGTGCCAGCAGGCCTCCTAGCGGGAGGACAGATACGCAGTATTTT. As protein: CASRPPSGRTDTQYF.

This clone has a handful of counts. The chain carries TRBV9 and TRBJ2-1, with D possibly being TRBD1 (6 bases). V lost 4 bases, J lost 10 bases, and 12 bases lay in between. The CDR3 loop spans 12 amino acids. Germline V gene lookup returns CDR1 SGDLS and CDR2 YYNGEE. CDR3 nucleotides: TGTGCCAGCAGCCCAGGGGCTAGGGAGCAGTTCTTC. This encodes CASSPGAREQFF.

This chain joins TRBV27 and TRBJ2-2; TRBD1 matches 7 bases. This CDR3 is built from 16 residues. Trimming took 4 bases from V and 4 from J; bases not matched to a gene: 9. CDR1 MNHEY and CDR2 SMNVEV come from the germline V gene (reference sequence). The CDR3 is CASSSMTGSVTGELFF. The CDR3 DNA reads TGTGCCAGCAGTTCAATGACAGGGTCGGTCACCGGGGAGCTGTTTTTT.

This chain connects TRBV7-9 to TRBJ1-4; TRBD1 is a possible D gene (6 bases). Trimming took off 3 bases at V and 8 bases at J, with 16 bases between the two ends. Germline lookup yields CDR1 SEHNR and CDR2 FQNEAQ (reference sequence). The CDR3 spans 15 residues. CDR3 protein: CASSFFTGIGEKLFF. The CDR3 bases are TGTGCCAGCAGCTTTTTCACAGGGATCGGGGAAAAACTGTTTTTT.

This clone was counted a few times. This chain connects TRBV3-1 (or the pseudogene TRBV3-2) to TRBJ2-1, with 16 bases lining up with TRBD2. CDR1 LGHDT and CDR2 YNNKEL come from the germline V gene (reference sequence). The ends lost 5 bases at V and 7 bases at J; junction bases unmatched: 17. The CDR3 extends over 20 amino acids. The CDR3 reads CASSVPPGLAGGTPGNEQFF. The CDR3 bases are TGTGCCAGCAGCGTACCCCCGGGACTAGCGGGAGGGACCCCGGGAAATGAGCAGTTCTTC.

The genes are TRBV7-2 and TRBJ2-3, with TRBD2 matching over 9 bases. The CDR3 spans 16 residues. Germline V gene data show CDR1 as SGHTA and CDR2 as FQGNSA. Trimming removed 1 base from V and 2 bases from J; junction bases left unmatched: 4. The CDR3 here is CASSLVAGDNTDTQYF. The CDR3 nucleotides are TGTGCCAGCAGCTTAGTAGCGGGAGATAACACAGATACGCAGTATTTT.

The chain combines TRBV7-2 with TRBJ2-1; a possible D gene is TRBD1 (6 bases). Germline V lookup: CDR1 SGHTA, CDR2 FQGNSA. The length of the CDR3 is 13 residues. V was clipped by 4 bases and J by 9 bases, with 13 bases between them. CDR3 sequence: CASSSGVGSEQFF. The DNA of the CDR3 is TGTGCCAGCAGCTCAGGGGTTGGAAGTGAGCAGTTCTTC.